Shown below are 13 T cell receptor beta chains from a single sample sequenced in a study of T-cell memory formation after mild COVID-19. TCRdb reprocessed the 5' RACE reads with MiXCR, giving one entry per CDR3 protein. The sample holds hundreds of thousands of distinct CDR3 sequences, roughly 22% seen once. Sequenced material: PBMCs or a T cell subset sorted from them (not recorded which). The receptors were sampled from an adult woman who had mild COVID-19 (a few samples of this study predate the infection). Cell type and time point are not known.

The rearrangement joins TRBV5-1 to TRBJ2-1; 10 bases are shared with TRBD2. The junction had 15 bases not matched to a gene; V was cut back by 3 bases and J by 3 bases. The CDR3 extends over 19 amino acids. Per germline, CDR1 SGHRS and CDR2 YFSETQ. CDR3: CASSSFGGRLAGNYNEQFF. The CDR3 DNA follows: TGCGCCAGCAGCTCCTTTGGGGGGAGACTAGCGGGCAACTACAATGAGCAGTTCTTC. Looking up the rest from reference TRBV5-1 and TRBJ2-1 gives the full variable domain: KAGVTQTPRYLIKTRGQQVTLSCSPISGHRSVSWYQQTPGQGLQFLFEYFSETQRNKGNFPGRFSGRQFSNSRSEMNVSTLELGDSALYLCASSSFGGRLAGNYNEQFFGPGTRLTVL.

A few counts support this clonotype. The chain is built from TRBV5-1 and TRBJ2-2; 8 nucleotides line up with TRBD1. With V trimmed by 4 bases and J by 2 bases, 7 bases remained unmatched. CDR3 length: 16 residues. The germline CDR1 and CDR2 sequences are SGHRS and YFSETQ. The CDR3 DNA follows: TGCGCCAGCAGCCAGGGGGCGCAGGCTAACACCGGGGAGCTGTTTTTT. Its translation: CASSQGAQANTGELFF.

The chain is built from TRBV6-5 and TRBJ1-6, with D possibly matching TRBD1 (6 bases). Germline loops: CDR1 MNHEY, CDR2 SVGAGI. The germline V and J ends were trimmed by 1 base and 8 bases, with 15 bases remaining between them. CDR3 length: 16 amino acids. The CDR3 is CASSYLRQVNHSPLHF. CDR3 in DNA: TGTGCCAGCAGTTACTTACGACAGGTCAACCATTCACCCCTCCACTTT.

J is TRBJ2-1 and V is TRBV7-6; D may be TRBD2 (6 bases). From germline, CDR1 is SGHVS and CDR2 FNYEAQ. The CDR3 sequence is 13 residues long. V was trimmed by 5 bases and J by 10 bases, leaving 15 bases between them. CDR3 sequence (DNA): TGTGCCAGCAGCCCATCGAGCGGGCTAGAGCAGTTCTTC. This encodes CASSPSSGLEQFF.

This clonotype was seen repeatedly, ten times or more. J is TRBJ2-1 and V is TRBV20-1; 14 bases line up with TRBD2. This CDR3 spans 17 amino acids. V lost 6 bases, J lost 0 bases, and 7 bases stayed unmatched. The germline CDR1 and CDR2 sequences are DFQATT and SNEGSKA (reference sequence). CDR3 sequence (DNA): TGCAGTGCAAAGGGACTAGCGGGAGTGATCTCCTACAATGAGCAGTTCTTC. This translates into CSAKGLAGVISYNEQFF.

The gene calls are TRBV14 and TRBJ2-1, with TRBD2 matching over 13 bases. This CDR3 contains 13 residues. Losses at the gene ends were 4 bases for V and 12 bases for J; bases not matched to a gene: 3. Germline loops: CDR1 SGHDN, CDR2 FVKESK. The CDR3 sequence: CASSPRLAGGQFF. CDR3 DNA sequence: TGTGCCAGCAGCCCGCGACTAGCGGGGGGGCAGTTCTTC.

The CDR3 bases are TGTGCCAGCAGCTTAGCCGCAGGGGCCTTCACAGATACGCAGTATTTT. Amino acids: CASSLAAGAFTDTQYF. The chain couples TRBV7-9 to TRBJ2-3, with D tentatively TRBD1 (6 bases). This CDR3 region has 16 residues. V gave up 0 bases and J gave up 2 bases, with 12 bases separating them. The V gene's germline CDR1 is SEHNR and CDR2 FQNEAQ (reference sequence).

There are many counts of this clonotype. This sequence joins TRBV7-6 and TRBJ2-7; 8 nucleotides align to TRBD2. This CDR3 region has 15 residues. V shed 7 bases and J 5 bases; nucleotides not matched to a gene: 13. Germline V gene data show CDR1 as SGHVS and CDR2 as FNYEAQ. CDR3: CASTLSAGGRNEQYF. CDR3 DNA: TGTGCCAGCACCCTATCTGCGGGCGGGAGGAACGAGCAGTACTTC.

V usage is TRBV5-1 and J usage is TRBJ2-7; 7 bases line up with TRBD2. CDR1 SGHRS and CDR2 YFSETQ come from the germline V gene. V was pared by 6 bases and J by 5 bases, with 11 bases of the junction left unmatched. The length of the CDR3 is 14 residues. DNA for the CDR3: TGCGCCAGCAAGCGTAGGGAGGGGCCCAACGAGCAGTACTTC. It codes for CASKRREGPNEQYF.

This chain uses TRBV7-8 with TRBJ1-6; 9 bases fit TRBD1. The V gene's germline CDR1 is SGHVS and CDR2 FQNEAQ. The ends lost 10 bases at V and 7 bases at J; junction bases unmatched: 8. CDR3 length equals 14 residues. Here the CDR3 reads CATRPGTGNSPLHF. CDR3 nucleotides: TGTGCCACCCGACCCGGGACAGGGAATTCACCCCTCCACTTT. The entire variable domain, with the rest obtained from reference TRBV7-8 and TRBJ1-6, is as follows: GAGVSQSPRYKVAKRGQDVALRCDPISGHVSLFWYQQALGQGPEFLTYFQNEAQLDKSGLPSDRFFAERPEGSVSTLKIQRTQQEDSAVYLCATRPGTGNSPLHFGNGTRLTVT.

This clonotype occurred a few times. The chain carries TRBV6-5 and TRBJ2-6; 9 nucleotides align to TRBD2. The CDR3 length is 19 residues. CDR1 and CDR2 (germline): MNHEY, SVGAGI. J lost 1 base, V lost 0 bases, and 7 bases had no gene match. This chain's CDR3 is CASSYSSPSGTSGANVLTF. The CDR3 coding sequence is TGTGCCAGCAGTTACTCGAGTCCTAGCGGGACTTCTGGGGCCAACGTCCTGACTTTC.

The rearrangement links TRBV7-7 to TRBJ2-2, with TRBD2 matching over 9 bases. J was trimmed by 5 bases and V by 3 bases; bases with no gene match: 7. CDR3 length equals 16 residues. The germline V gene encodes CDR1 SSHAT and CDR2 FNYEAQ (reference sequence). The CDR3 DNA reads TGTGCCAGCAGCTTGATAGCGGGGGCCCTGACCGGGGAGCTGTTTTTT. Residues: CASSLIAGALTGELFF.

This clonotype was detected only a few times. The chain carries TRBV7-9 and TRBJ1-1, with 8 bases lining up with TRBD1. V lost 7 bases and J lost 0; bases outside the gene matches: 7. Looked up from germline, CDR1 is SEHNR and CDR2 is FQNEAQ (reference sequence). This CDR3 is 15 amino acids long. The CDR3 loop is CASKAGGGMNTEAFF. The CDR3 nucleotides are TGTGCCAGCAAGGCAGGGGGCGGGATGAACACTGAAGCTTTCTTT.